This T cell receptor (beta chain) stems from a study of beta chain features in type 1 diabetes. The study, taken as a whole, reports: Among all four CD4+ subsets, Type 1 diabetes patients had TCRB CDR3s that were moderately but significantly shorter.

Only a few counts were recorded for this clone. Its antigen is not known. Sequencing targeted expressed TCRB transcripts, as all isolated RNA had been reverse transcribed. The table came from immunoSEQ multiplex PCR; TCRdb's copy has only in-frame clones and leaves some out. Of some 660,000 clones listed, over 12% are singletons. Sorted populations were all over 95% pure. Sequencing input: naive CD4+ T cells from blood. The receptor comes from a young man with type 1 diabetes.

CDR3 DNA: TGTGCCAGCAGTTACACCCCAGAGACAGATACGCAGTATTTT. Translating gives CASSYTPETDTQYF. The J gene is TRBJ2-3, the V gene TRBV6-5, with unresolved D. This CDR3 spans 14 amino acids. Germline-derived CDR1 and CDR2 are MNHEY and SVGAGI. The ends were cut back, 2 bases at V and 3 bases at J, with 9 bases in the middle.